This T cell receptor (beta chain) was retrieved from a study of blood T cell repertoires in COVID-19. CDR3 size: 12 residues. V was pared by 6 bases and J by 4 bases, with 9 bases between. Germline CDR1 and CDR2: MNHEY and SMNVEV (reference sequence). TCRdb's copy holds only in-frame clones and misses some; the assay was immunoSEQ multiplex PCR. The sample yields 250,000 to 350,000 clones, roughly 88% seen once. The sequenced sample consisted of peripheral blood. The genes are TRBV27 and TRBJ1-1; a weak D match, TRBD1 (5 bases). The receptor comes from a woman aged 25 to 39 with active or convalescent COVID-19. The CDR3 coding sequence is TGTGCCAGCAGCCGGGGGGGCACTGAAGCTTTCTTT. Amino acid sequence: CASSRGGTEAFF.